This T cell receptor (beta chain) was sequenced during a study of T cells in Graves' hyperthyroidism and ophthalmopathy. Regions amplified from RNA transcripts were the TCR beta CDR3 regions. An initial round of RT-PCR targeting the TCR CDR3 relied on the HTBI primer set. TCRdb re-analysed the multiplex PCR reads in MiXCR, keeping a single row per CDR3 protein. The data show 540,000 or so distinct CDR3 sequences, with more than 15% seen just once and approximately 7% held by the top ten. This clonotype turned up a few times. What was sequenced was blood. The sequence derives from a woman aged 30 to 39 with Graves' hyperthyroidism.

The CDR3 bases are TGTGCCAGCAGCTTAGCGTTGTTATTCGGGACTAGTGCCAATGAGCAGTTCTTC. Translating it yields CASSLALLFGTSANEQFF. V usage is TRBV7-9 and J usage is TRBJ2-1, with TRBD2 identical over 8 bases. The V segment lost 0 bases and the J segment 6 bases; nucleotides outside the gene matches: 13. Germline values: CDR1 SEHNR, CDR2 FQNEAQ (reference sequence). This CDR3 spans 18 amino acids.